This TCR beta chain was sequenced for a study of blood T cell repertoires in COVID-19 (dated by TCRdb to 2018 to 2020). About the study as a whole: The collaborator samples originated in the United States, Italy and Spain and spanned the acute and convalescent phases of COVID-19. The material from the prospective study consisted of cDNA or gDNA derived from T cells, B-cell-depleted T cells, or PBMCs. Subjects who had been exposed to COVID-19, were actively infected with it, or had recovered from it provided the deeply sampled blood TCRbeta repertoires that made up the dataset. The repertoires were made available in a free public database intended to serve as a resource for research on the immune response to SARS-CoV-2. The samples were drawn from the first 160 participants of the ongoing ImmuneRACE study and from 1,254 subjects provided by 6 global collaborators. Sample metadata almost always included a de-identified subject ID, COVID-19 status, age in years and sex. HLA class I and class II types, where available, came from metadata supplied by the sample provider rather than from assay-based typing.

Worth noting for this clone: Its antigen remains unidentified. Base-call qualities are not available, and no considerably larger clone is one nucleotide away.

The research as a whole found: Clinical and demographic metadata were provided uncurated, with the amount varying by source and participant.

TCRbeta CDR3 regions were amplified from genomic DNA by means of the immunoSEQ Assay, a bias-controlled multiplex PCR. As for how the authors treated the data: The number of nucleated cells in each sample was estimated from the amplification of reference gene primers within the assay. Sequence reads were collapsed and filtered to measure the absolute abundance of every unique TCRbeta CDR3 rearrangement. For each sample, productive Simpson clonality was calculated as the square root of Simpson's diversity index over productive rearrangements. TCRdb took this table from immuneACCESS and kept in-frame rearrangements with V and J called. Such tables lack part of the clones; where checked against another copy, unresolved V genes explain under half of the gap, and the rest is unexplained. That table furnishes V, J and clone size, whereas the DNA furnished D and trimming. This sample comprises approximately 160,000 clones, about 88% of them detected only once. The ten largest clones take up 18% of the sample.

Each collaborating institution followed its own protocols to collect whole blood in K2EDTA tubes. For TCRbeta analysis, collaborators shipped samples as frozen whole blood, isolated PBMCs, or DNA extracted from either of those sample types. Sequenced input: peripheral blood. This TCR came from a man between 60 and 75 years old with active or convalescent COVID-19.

The CDR3 here reads CAISGRENTEAFF. The nucleotide sequence is given as TGTGCCATCAGTGGCAGGGAGAACACTGAAGCTTTCTTT. Rearrangement joined TRBV10-3 to TRBJ1-1, and perhaps TRBD1 as D gene, on 5 matching bases. A distance of 7 bases separates the germline ends of V and J, which lose 4 bases and 1 base respectively. Spanning cysteine to phenylalanine, the CDR3 consists of 13 amino acids. Solely the CDR3 DNA is kept, with 39 bases framed from the first base. Per the germline V gene, ENHRY is the CDR1 and SYGVKD is the CDR2.